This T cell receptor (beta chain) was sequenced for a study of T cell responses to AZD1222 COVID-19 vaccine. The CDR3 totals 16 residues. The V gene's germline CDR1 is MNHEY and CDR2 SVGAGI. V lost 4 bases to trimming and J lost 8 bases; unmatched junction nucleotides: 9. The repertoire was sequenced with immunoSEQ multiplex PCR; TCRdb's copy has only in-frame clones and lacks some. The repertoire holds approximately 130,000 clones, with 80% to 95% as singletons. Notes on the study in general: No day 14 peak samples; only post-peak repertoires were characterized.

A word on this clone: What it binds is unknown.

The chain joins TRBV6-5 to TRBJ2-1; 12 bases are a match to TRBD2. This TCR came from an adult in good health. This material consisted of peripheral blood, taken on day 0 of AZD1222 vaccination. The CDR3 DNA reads TGTGCCAGCAGTTCTAGCGGGAGGGGCCCTTCCCATGAGCAGTTCTTC. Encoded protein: CASSSSGRGPSHEQFF.